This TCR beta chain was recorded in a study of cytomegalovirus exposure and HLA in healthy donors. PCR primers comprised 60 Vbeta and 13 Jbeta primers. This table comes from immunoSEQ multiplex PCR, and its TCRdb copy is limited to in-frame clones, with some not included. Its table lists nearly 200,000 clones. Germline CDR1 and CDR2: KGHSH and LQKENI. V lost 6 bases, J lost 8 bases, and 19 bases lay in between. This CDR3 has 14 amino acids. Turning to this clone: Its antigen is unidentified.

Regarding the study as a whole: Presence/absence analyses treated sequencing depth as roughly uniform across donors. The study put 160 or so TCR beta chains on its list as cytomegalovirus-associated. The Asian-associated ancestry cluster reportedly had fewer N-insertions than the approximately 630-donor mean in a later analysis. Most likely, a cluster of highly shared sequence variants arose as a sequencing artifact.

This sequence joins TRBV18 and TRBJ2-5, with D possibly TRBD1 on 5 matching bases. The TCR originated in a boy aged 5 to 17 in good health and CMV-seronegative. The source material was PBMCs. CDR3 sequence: CASSKSQGLETQYF. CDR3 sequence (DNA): TGTGCCAGCTCTAAAAGTCAGGGCCTGGAAACCCAGTACTTC.